The clone carrying this T cell receptor (beta chain) has a handful of counts. Its cognate antigen is unknown. TCRdb reanalysed the reads using MiXCR and keeps one entry per CDR3 protein. The sample lists 80,000 to 130,000 distinct CDR3 sequences, about 22% occurring once. The entry originates in a study of T cell repertoires in cytomegalovirus infection. Across the whole study: A matching HLA type, together with CMV infection, was signaled by public TCR beta signatures.

The study, taken as a whole, reports: What dominated the ex vivo response were HLA-C-restricted CMV-specific TCR beta clonotypes. Accumulated public TCR beta family frequency recognized individuals carrying CMV together with the relevant HLA.

The TCR originated in a human donor in good health (CMV status not recorded). Some clones in this sample may be carry-over from other donors' samples. Sequencing was carried out using CD8+ T cells from PBMCs.

Here the CDR3 DNA reads TGTGCCAGCAGTTACTCGGGGTTTACCTACGAGCAGTACTTC. It is translated as CASSYSGFTYEQYF. This chain connects TRBV6-2 or TRBV6-3 to TRBJ2-7; D is unclear. CDR3 length equals 14 residues. Germline values: CDR1 MNHEY, CDR2 SVGEGT. Trimming left V 0 bases short and J 2 bases short, with 8 bases between.